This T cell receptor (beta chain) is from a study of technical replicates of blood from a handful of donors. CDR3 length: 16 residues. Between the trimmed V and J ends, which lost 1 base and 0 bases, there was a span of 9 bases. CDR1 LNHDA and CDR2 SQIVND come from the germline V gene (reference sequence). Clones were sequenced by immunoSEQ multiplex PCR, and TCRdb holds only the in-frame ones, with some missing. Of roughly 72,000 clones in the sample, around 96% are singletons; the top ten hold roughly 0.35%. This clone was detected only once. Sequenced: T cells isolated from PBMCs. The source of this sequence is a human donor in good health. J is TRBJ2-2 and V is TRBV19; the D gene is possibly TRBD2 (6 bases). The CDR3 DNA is TGTGCCAGTAGTATAGGCGGGACCTCGAACACCGGGGAGCTGTTTTTT. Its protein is CASSIGGTSNTGELFF.